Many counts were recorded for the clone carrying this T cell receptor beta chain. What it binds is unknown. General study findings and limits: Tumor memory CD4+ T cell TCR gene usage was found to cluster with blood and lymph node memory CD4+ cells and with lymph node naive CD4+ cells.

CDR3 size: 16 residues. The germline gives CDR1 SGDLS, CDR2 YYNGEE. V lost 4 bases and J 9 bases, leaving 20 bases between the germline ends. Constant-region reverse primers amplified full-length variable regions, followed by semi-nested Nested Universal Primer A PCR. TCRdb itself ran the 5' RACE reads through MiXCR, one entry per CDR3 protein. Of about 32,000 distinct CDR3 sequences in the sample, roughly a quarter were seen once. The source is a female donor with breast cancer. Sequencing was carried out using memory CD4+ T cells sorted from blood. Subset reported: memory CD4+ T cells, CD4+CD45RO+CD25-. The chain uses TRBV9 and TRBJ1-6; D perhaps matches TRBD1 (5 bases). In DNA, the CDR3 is TGTGCCAGCAGCTTCGGGCCTCGAGGGGATAGTTCACCCCTCCACTTT. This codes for CASSFGPRGDSSPLHF.